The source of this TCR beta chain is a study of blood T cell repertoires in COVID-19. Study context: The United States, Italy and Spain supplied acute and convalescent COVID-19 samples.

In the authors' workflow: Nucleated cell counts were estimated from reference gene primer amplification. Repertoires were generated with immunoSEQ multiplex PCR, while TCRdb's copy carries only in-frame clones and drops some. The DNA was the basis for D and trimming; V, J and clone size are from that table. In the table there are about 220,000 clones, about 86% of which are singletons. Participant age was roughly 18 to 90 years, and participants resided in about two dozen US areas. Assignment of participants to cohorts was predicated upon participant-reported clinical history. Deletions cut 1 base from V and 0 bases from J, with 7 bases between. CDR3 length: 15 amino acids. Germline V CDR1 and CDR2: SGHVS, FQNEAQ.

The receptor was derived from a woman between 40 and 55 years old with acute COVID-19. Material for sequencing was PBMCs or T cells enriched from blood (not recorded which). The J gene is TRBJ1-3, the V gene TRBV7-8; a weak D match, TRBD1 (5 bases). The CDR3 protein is CASSLDRISGNTIYF. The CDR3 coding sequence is TGTGCCAGCAGCTTAGACAGGATCTCTGGAAACACCATATATTTT. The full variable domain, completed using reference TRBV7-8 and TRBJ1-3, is GAGVSQSPRYKVAKRGQDVALRCDPISGHVSLFWYQQALGQGPEFLTYFQNEAQLDKSGLPSDRFFAERPEGSVSTLKIQRTQQEDSAVYLCASSLDRISGNTIYFGEGSWLTVV.